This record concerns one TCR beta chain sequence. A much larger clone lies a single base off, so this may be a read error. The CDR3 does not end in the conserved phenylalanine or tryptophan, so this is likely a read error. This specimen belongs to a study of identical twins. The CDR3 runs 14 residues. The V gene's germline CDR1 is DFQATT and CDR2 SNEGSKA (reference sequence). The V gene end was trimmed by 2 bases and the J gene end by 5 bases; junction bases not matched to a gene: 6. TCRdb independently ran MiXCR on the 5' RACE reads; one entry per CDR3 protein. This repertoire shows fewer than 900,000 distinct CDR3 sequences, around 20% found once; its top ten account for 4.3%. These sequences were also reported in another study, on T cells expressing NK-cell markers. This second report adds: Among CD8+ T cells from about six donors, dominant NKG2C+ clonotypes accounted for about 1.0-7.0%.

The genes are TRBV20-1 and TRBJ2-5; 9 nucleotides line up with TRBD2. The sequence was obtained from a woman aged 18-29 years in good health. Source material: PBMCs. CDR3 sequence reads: CSARMASGVETQYY. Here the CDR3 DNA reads TGCAGTGCTAGAATGGCTAGCGGGGTGGAGACCCAGTACTAC.